Listed below are T cell receptor beta chains from one sample, sequenced in a study of immune evolution from preneoplasia to lung adenocarcinoma. Method: immunoSEQ multiplex PCR; TCRdb's copy keeps in-frame clones and lacks some. Of about 4,900 clones in the sample, about three quarters are singletons; the top ten hold about 11%. Sequencing was carried out using FFPE minimally invasive lung adenocarcinoma tissue. The receptors were gathered from a person aged 60-80 years with lung adenocarcinoma. CDR3s include the opening cysteine and the closing phenylalanine or tryptophan. D genes are given only for firm matches. Size is stated for part of the rows, as once, few or many counts, or as a class when the clone is expanded.

d_gene: -; j_gene: TRBJ1-5; v_gene: TRBV30; abundance: -; CDR3nt: TGTGCCTGGAGTCCTAATAGCAATCAGCCCCAGCATTTT; CDR3aa: CAWSPNSNQPQHF
d_gene: -; j_gene: TRBJ2-5; v_gene: TRBV10-3; abundance: -; CDR3nt: TGTGCCATCAGTGAGTCGAGAGGTAGGGAGACCCAGTACTTC; CDR3aa: CAISESRGRETQYF
d_gene: -; j_gene: TRBJ1-6; v_gene: TRBV10-2; abundance: -; CDR3nt: TGCGCCACCTCCGAGGGCCTGAATTCACCCCTCCACTTT; CDR3aa: CATSEGLNSPLHF
d_gene: -; j_gene: TRBJ2-7; v_gene: TRBV6-5; abundance: -; CDR3nt: TGTGCCAGCAGTGACAGACAGGGAGGCTACGAGCAGTACTTC; CDR3aa: CASSDRQGGYEQYF
d_gene: -; j_gene: TRBJ2-5; v_gene: TRBV18; abundance: -; CDR3nt: TGTGCCAGCTCACTCGGACCGGGGGAAGAGACCCAGTACTTC; CDR3aa: CASSLGPGEETQYF
d_gene: TRBD2; j_gene: TRBJ2-5; v_gene: TRBV5-1; abundance: -; CDR3nt: TGCGCCAGCAGCTTGGGGGGACTAGCGGGGGAAGAGACCCAGTACTTC; CDR3aa: CASSLGGLAGEETQYF
d_gene: -; j_gene: TRBJ2-7; v_gene: TRBV5-1; abundance: -; CDR3nt: TGCGCCAGCAGCTTGGGGGCCCCCTACGAGCAGTACTTC; CDR3aa: CASSLGAPYEQYF
d_gene: -; j_gene: TRBJ1-3; v_gene: TRBV14; abundance: -; CDR3nt: TGTGCCAGCAGCCAAGCACCCCAGGGGACCAGCTCTGGAAACACCATATATTTT; CDR3aa: CASSQAPQGTSSGNTIYF
d_gene: -; j_gene: TRBJ2-7; v_gene: TRBV7-2; abundance: -; CDR3nt: TGTGCCAGCAGCCAGGGGTCGGGACTACCAGGCTACGAGCAGTACTTC; CDR3aa: CASSQGSGLPGYEQYF
d_gene: -; j_gene: TRBJ2-7; v_gene: TRBV7-2; abundance: -; CDR3nt: TGTGCCAGCAGCTTCGGACAAGGCTTCTCCGAGCAGTACTTC; CDR3aa: CASSFGQGFSEQYF
d_gene: TRBD1; j_gene: TRBJ1-2; v_gene: TRBV10-3; abundance: -; CDR3nt: TGTGCCATCAGTGAGGGAGGGGGACAGGGGATGGATGGCTACACCTTC; CDR3aa: CAISEGGGQGMDGYTF
d_gene: -; j_gene: TRBJ2-6; v_gene: TRBV5-1; abundance: -; CDR3nt: TGCGCCAGCACTGAGAGGATCTCTGGGGCCAACGTCCTGACTTTC; CDR3aa: CASTERISGANVLTF
d_gene: TRBD1; j_gene: TRBJ1-5; v_gene: TRBV30; abundance: -; CDR3nt: TGTGCCTGGAGTGTACGGGACAGGGGGCGCGGTCAGCCCCAGCATTTT; CDR3aa: CAWSVRDRGRGQPQHF
d_gene: -; j_gene: TRBJ2-2; v_gene: TRBV11-3; abundance: few; CDR3nt: TGTGCCAGCAGCTTAGTCCAGTCAGGGGAGCTGTTTTTT; CDR3aa: CASSLVQSGELFF
d_gene: -; j_gene: TRBJ1-1; v_gene: TRBV7-9; abundance: -; CDR3nt: TGTGCCAGCAGCTTAGCGCAGGAAGGGGCGACTGAAGCTTTCTTT; CDR3aa: CASSLAQEGATEAFF